A selection of T cell receptor beta chains follows, all from one sample in a study of T cell responses to AZD1222 COVID-19 vaccine. Repertoires were generated with immunoSEQ multiplex PCR, while TCRdb's copy carries only in-frame clones and drops some. This repertoire shows roughly 100,000 clones, about nine tenths found once; its top ten account for 1% to 1.5%. Sequencing was performed on peripheral blood, taken on day 0 of AZD1222 vaccination. The origin of the receptors is an adult in good health. Each CDR3 is given with its conserved first and last residue. D genes are given only for firm matches. Some rows have no size entry. The others give once, few or many, or a class for an expanded clone.

.,TRBV3-1/TRBV3-2,TRBJ1-4,.,TGTGCCAGCAGCCAAGGAAGGGGTGAAAAACTGTTTTTT,CASSQGRGEKLFF
.,TRBV19,TRBJ1-6,TRBD1,TGTGCCAGTAGGGGACAGGGCAGGTCACCCCTCCACTTT,CASRGQGRSPLHF
.,TRBV4-1,TRBJ1-1,TRBD1,TGCGCCAGCAGCCAGGGATCCGGGACAGGGGATGAAGCTTTCTTT,CASSQGSGTGDEAFF
.,TRBV5-4,TRBJ2-2,.,TGTGCCAGCAGCGTACAGGGGAGGTCGGCCGGGGAGCTGTTTTTT,CASSVQGRSAGELFF
.,TRBV11-2,TRBJ2-7,.,TGTGCCAGCAGCTTAGATCCCCAGGGTTTTCGACACTTC,CASSLDPQGFRHF
.,TRBV27,TRBJ2-3,.,TGTGCCAGCAATAGTCTACCCCCAAGCACAGATACGCAGTATTTT,CASNSLPPSTDTQYF
few,TRBV5-1,TRBJ2-2,TRBD2,TGCGCCAGCAGTTCTCCCGGGACTAGCCCCTCCGGGGAGCTGTTTTTT,CASSSPGTSPSGELFF
once,TRBV5-1,TRBJ2-3,.,TGCGCCAGCAGCTCGGGGACTTTAGGAGATACGCAGTATTTT,CASSSGTLGDTQYF
once,TRBV21-1,TRBJ1-2,.,TGTGCCAGCAGTCGACACCGAAACTATGGCTACACCTTC,CASSRHRNYGYTF
.,TRBV12-3/TRBV12-4,TRBJ1-2,.,TGTGCCAGCAGTCCATCAGGGGTTTATGGCTACACCTTC,CASSPSGVYGYTF
.,TRBV3-1/TRBV3-2,TRBJ2-5,.,TGTGCCAGCAGCCAAGATCCCCCGGAGGGGACCCAGTACTTC,CASSQDPPEGTQYF
.,TRBV18,TRBJ2-3,.,TGTGCCAGCTCACCCCGGACAGATACGCAGTATTTT,CASSPRTDTQYF
.,TRBV6-2/TRBV6-3,TRBJ2-3,.,TGTGCCAGCAGTTACCTGGCGGGGACAGATACGCAGTATTTT,CASSYLAGTDTQYF
.,TRBV9,TRBJ2-7,.,TGTGCCAGCAGCGTAGTTCCGGGGTACGAGCAGTACTTC,CASSVVPGYEQYF
.,TRBV5-1,TRBJ1-2,TRBD1,TGCGCCAGCAGGGGGACAGCTTCTGGCTACACCTTC,CASRGTASGYTF
.,TRBV7-2,TRBJ2-7,.,TGTGCCAGCAGCTTAGTTCTAGCGAGGGAGGTCGAGCAGTACTTC,CASSLVLAREVEQYF
.,TRBV7-2,TRBJ1-2,.,TGTGCCAGCAGCTTACGTCGGGCTAACTATGGCTACACCTTC,CASSLRRANYGYTF
once,TRBV6-5,TRBJ2-1,.,TGTGCCAGCATGGGTAGCCATGAGCAGTTCTTC,CASMGSHEQFF
.,TRBV14,TRBJ1-6,.,TGTGCCAGCAGCCAAGGATTTGGGGCCGGTGTGGATTCACCCCTCCACTTT,CASSQGFGAGVDSPLHF
once,TRBV6-4,TRBJ1-2,.,TGTGCCAGCCCTATGGGACGAACTCGCTTC,CASPMGRTRF
.,TRBV7-2,TRBJ2-2,.,TGTGCCAGCAGCTTATTCGCTGCGACCGGGGAGCTGTTTTTT,CASSLFAATGELFF
once,TRBV12-1,TRBJ1-5,.,TGTGCCAGCAGCTCCTCGAACCCCCTCAATCAGCCCCAGCATTTT,CASSSSNPLNQPQHF
.,TRBV5-1,TRBJ1-3,TRBD1,TGCGCCAGCAGCCCGGGGACAGTGAGCCTCGGGAACACCATATATTTT,CASSPGTVSLGNTIYF
.,TRBV6-5,TRBJ2-3,.,TGTGCCAGATCCGTGGACCTTTCAGATACGCAGTATTTT,CARSVDLSDTQYF
.,TRBV6-1,TRBJ1-3,.,TGTGCCAGCAGTGATGAGCCTGGAAACACCATATATTTT,CASSDEPGNTIYF
few,TRBV7-9,TRBJ1-1,TRBD1,TGTGCCAGCAGCCAAGGACAGGTCGTAGCTTTCTTT,CASSQGQVVAFF
once,TRBV5-1,TRBJ1-6,TRBD1,TGCGCCAGCAGCATGGGGGACAGCGGTAATTCACCCCTCCACTTT,CASSMGDSGNSPLHF
.,TRBV7-2,TRBJ2-5,.,TGTGCCAGCAGCCCTCTTATTTCGGAGACCCAGTACTTC,CASSPLISETQYF
few,TRBV18,TRBJ2-1,.,TGTGCCAGCTCACCGGATATTGAGGACCAGCAGTTCTTC,CASSPDIEDQQFF
.,TRBV27,TRBJ1-6,.,TGTGCCAGCAGTTTATTAACGGATTCACCCCTCCACTTT,CASSLLTDSPLHF
.,TRBV11-1,TRBJ2-7,TRBD1,TGTGCCAGCAGCCTTTCCACCGGGACAGTCTCCTACGAGCAGTACTTC,CASSLSTGTVSYEQYF
.,TRBV19,TRBJ2-5,.,TGTGCCAGTAGACAGGGTCTGGCAGAGACCCAGTACTTC,CASRQGLAETQYF